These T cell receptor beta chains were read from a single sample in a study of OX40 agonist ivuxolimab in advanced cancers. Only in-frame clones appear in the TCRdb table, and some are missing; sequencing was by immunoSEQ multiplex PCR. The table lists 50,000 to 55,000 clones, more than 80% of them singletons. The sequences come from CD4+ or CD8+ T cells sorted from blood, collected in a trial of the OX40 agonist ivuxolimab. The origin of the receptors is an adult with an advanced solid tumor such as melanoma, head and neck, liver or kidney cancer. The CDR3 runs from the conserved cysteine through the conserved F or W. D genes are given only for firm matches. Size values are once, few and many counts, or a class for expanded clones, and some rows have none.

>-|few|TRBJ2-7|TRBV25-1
TGTGCCAGCAGTGAATATGGGGGCTCCTACGAGCAGTACTTC
CASSEYGGSYEQYF
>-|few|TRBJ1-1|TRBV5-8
TGTGCCAGCAGCTTGGGAGGGGGGGCCATGAACACTGAAGCTTTCTTT
CASSLGGGAMNTEAFF
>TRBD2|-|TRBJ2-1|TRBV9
TGTGCCAGCACTTATAGCGGGGGGGCCTTGAATGAGCAGTTCTTC
CASTYSGGALNEQFF
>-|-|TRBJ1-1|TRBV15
TGTGCCACCGAGCTAGGGGGGTTCGGCACTGAAGCTTTCTTT
CATELGGFGTEAFF
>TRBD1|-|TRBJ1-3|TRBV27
TGTGCCAGCAGCGGACAGGGAAGCTCTGGAAACACCATATATTTT
CASSGQGSSGNTIYF
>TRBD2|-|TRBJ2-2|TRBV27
TGTGCCAGCAGTAGGTTTTCGGGGGGGCACGCCACCGGGGAGCTGTTTTTT
CASSRFSGGHATGELFF
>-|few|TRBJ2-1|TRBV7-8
TGTGCCAGCAGCTTAGCGAGGCAGGATTATATCCCTTACAATGAGCAGTTCTTC
CASSLARQDYIPYNEQFF
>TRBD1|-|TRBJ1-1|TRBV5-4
TGTGCCAGCAGCTTGGACCGGGGACAGGTCGCGGGAGCTTTCTTT
CASSLDRGQVAGAFF
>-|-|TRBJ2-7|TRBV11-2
TGTGCCAGCAGCTTCGACGGGAACGAGCAGTACTTC
CASSFDGNEQYF
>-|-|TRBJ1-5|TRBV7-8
TGTGCCACCGGGGGACAAAATCAGCCCCAGCATTTT
CATGGQNQPQHF
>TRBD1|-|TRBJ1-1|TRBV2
TGTGCCAGCAGTGAACAGGGGGCCGGTGAAGCTTTCTTT
CASSEQGAGEAFF
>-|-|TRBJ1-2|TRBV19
TGTGCCAGTAGTATGCGCAGGGTGAACTATGGCTACACCTTC
CASSMRRVNYGYTF
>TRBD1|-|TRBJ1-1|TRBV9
TGTGCCAGCAGCTCGCGGACAGGGGTTGGGTACACTGAAGCTTTCTTT
CASSSRTGVGYTEAFF
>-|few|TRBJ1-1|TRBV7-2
TGTGCCAGCGCTACACCCGGGTTAAGGGCTTTCTTT
CASATPGLRAFF
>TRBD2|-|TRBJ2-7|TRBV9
TGTGCCAGCAGCCCCACCCTAGGGCTAGCGGGGGGAAGACGGTCCTACGAGCAGTACTTC
CASSPTLGLAGGRRSYEQYF
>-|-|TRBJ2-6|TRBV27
TGTGCCAGCAGTTTAATCGGGCTTTCTGGGGCCAACGTCCTGACTTTC
CASSLIGLSGANVLTF
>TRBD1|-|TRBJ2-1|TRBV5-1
TGCGCCAGCAGCATAACAGGGGGCTATGAGCAGTTCTTC
CASSITGGYEQFF
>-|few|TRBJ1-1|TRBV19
TGTGCCAGTAGTAGCCAGGGACGGTTGAACACTGAAGCTTTCTTT
CASSSQGRLNTEAFF
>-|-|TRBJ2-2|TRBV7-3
TGTGCCAGCAGCATAGCTCAGAACACCGGGGAGCTGTTTTTT
CASSIAQNTGELFF
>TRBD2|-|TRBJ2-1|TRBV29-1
TGCAGCGTTCAGCGGGGAGCAGCGAATGAGCAGTTCTTC
CSVQRGAANEQFF
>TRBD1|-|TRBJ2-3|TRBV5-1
TGCGCCAGCAGCTTACAGGGGACCACAGATACGCAGTATTTT
CASSLQGTTDTQYF
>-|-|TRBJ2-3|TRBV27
TGTGCCAGCAGTTCACCTGGGGACCCCAGGGGTACGCAGTATTTT
CASSSPGDPRGTQYF
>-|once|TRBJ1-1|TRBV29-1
TGCAGCGTTGTTTACAGAGCTGAAGCTTTCTTT
CSVVYRAEAFF
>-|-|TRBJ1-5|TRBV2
TGTGCCAGCAGTGCCCGGGAACGCAATCAGCCCCAGCATTTT
CASSARERNQPQHF
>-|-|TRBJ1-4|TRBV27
TGTGCCAGCAGTGTGGACGGACCAACTAATGAAAAACTGTTTTTT
CASSVDGPTNEKLFF
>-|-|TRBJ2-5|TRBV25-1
TGTGCCACTCTGTGGGGAGAAGACCAAGAGACCCAGTACTTC
CATLWGEDQETQYF
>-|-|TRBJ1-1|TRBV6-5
TGTGCCAGCAGTTCCTCCCCCGACGGGAACACTGAAGCTTTCTTT
CASSSSPDGNTEAFF
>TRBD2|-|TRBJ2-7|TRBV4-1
TGCGCCAGCAGCCAAGGGACTAGCGGGGGGCCGAGGTCCTACGAGCAGTACTTC
CASSQGTSGGPRSYEQYF
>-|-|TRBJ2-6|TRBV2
TGTGCCAGCAGTGAAAGTGGGACCTCTGGGGCCAACGTCCTGACTTTC
CASSESGTSGANVLTF
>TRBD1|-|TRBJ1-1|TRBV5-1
TGCGCCAGCAGCTTGGAGGGACAGTGGATTGAAGCTTTCTTT
CASSLEGQWIEAFF
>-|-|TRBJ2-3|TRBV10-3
TGTGCCATCAGCCCAGACCTGGACACAGATACGCAGTATTTT
CAISPDLDTDTQYF
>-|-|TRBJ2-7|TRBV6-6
TGTGCCAGCAGTTACGGGGGGCCGACAGGGACCTACGAGCAGTACTTC
CASSYGGPTGTYEQYF
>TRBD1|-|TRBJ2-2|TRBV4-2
TGTGCCAGCAGTCCTGACAGGGACACCGGGGAGCTGTTTTTT
CASSPDRDTGELFF
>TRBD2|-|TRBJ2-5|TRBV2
TGTGCCACCAGGGAGCGGGGGGGCCTGGAGACCCAGTACTTC
CATRERGGLETQYF
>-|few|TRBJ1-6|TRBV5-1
TGCGCCAGCAGCTTGAGCCAGGGGAATTCACCCCTCCACTTT
CASSLSQGNSPLHF
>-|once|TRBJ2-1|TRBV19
TGTGCCAGTAGTTCCCGGGCCTACAATGAGCAGTTCTTC
CASSSRAYNEQFF
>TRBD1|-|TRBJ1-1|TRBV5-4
TGTGCCAGCAGCCAGGACAGGCAAGGTGGAGCTTTCTTT
CASSQDRQGGAFF
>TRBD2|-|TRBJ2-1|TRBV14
TGTGCCAGCAGCCGGAGCGGGGGGGCCTACAATGAGCAGTTCTTC
CASSRSGGAYNEQFF
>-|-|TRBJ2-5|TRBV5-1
TGCGCCAGCAGCTCGCCTCGTGGGGACCTCCAAGAGACCCAGTACTTC
CASSSPRGDLQETQYF
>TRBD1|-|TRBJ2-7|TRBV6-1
TGTGCCAGCAGTGGAGGGACAGGGACCTACGAGCAGTACTTC
CASSGGTGTYEQYF
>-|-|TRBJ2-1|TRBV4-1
TGCGCCAGCAGCCAAGAGAGGGCGCAATACAATGAGCAGTTCTTC
CASSQERAQYNEQFF
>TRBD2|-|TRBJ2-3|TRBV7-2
TGTGCCAGCAGCTTAGTGGGGGGGTTCAACACAGATACGCAGTATTTT
CASSLVGGFNTDTQYF
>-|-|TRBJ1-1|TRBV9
TGTGCCAGCAGCCCCCGGGACCGCGGGGCAGCTTTCTTT
CASSPRDRGAAFF
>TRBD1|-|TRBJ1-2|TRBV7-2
TGTGCCAGCAGCTCCGACAGGGGGAGCTATGGCTACACCTTC
CASSSDRGSYGYTF